These 31 T cell receptor beta chains were sequenced from one sample in a study of blood T cell repertoires in COVID-19 (TCRdb year 2020). The library was made by the immunoSEQ multiplex PCR assay. TCRdb re-hosts the immuneACCESS table, in-frame sequences only. Its copies lack some clones; in the studies checked, an unresolved V gene accounts for under half of them, and the cause for the rest is not known. For this sample there are about 190,000 clones; roughly 86% appear just once. The ten largest make up more than 7.5% of the sample. Sequenced input: PBMCs or T cells enriched from blood (not recorded which). The receptors here all came from a woman in her 30s who had recovered from COVID-19.

This clone has just one count. V gene TRBV5-1 combines with J gene TRBJ2-7, with 13 bases aligning to TRBD2. The J segment lost 3 bases and the V segment lost 2 bases, leaving 5 bases of the junction unmatched. Germline V lookup: CDR1 SGHRS, CDR2 YFSETQ. The CDR3 runs 16 residues. The CDR3 region is CASSFGGLAGIYEQYF. The CDR3 nucleotides are TGCGCCAGCAGCTTCGGGGGACTAGCGGGAATCTACGAGCAGTACTTC.

CDR3 sequence (DNA): TGTGCCAGCAGTTTAATTTGGGTCCGACAGGGGGGCGGTGAGCAGTTCTTC. It translates to CASSLIWVRQGGGEQFF. V usage is TRBV28 and J usage is TRBJ2-1; 9 positions agree with TRBD1. This CDR3 is built from 17 residues. Germline V gives CDR1 MDHEN, CDR2 SYDVKM. V lost 2 bases, J lost 9 bases, and 14 bases stayed unmatched. Full variable domain (missing parts from reference TRBV28 and TRBJ2-1): DVKVTQSSRYLVKRTGEKVFLECVQDMDHENMFWYRQDPGLGLRLIYFSYDVKMKEKGDIPEGYSVSREKKERFSLILESASTNQTSMYLCASSLIWVRQGGGEQFFGPGTRLTVL.

The chain uses TRBV3-1 (or the pseudogene TRBV3-2) and TRBJ1-1, with D unclear. Trimming pared 3 bases from V and 0 bases from J, leaving 17 bases between. The CDR3 consists of 17 residues. Looked up from germline, CDR1 is LGHDT and CDR2 is YNNKEL (reference sequence). This CDR3 reads CASSQIQGANMNTEAFF. The DNA for the CDR3 is TGTGCCAGCAGCCAGATACAAGGAGCCAACATGAACACTGAAGCTTTCTTT.

This rearrangement joins TRBV6-6 to TRBJ1-1; D not resolved. The V gene lost 5 bases and the J gene lost 6 bases, with 28 bases spanning the gap. Germline CDR1 is MNHNY and CDR2 is SVGAGI (reference sequence). This CDR3 is built from 18 residues. CDR3 nucleotides: TGTGCCAGCAGTCCTACCTTGCGGGGATGGAGGGCTCGCTCTGAAGCTTTCTTT. The encoded protein is CASSPTLRGWRARSEAFF.

The CDR3 region has the DNA TGTGCCAGCAGTTTCGGGACTAGCGGGACGTCCGAGCAGTACTTC. Translated: CASSFGTSGTSEQYF. J is TRBJ2-7 and V is TRBV27, with 13 bases aligning to TRBD2. From germline, CDR1 is MNHEY and CDR2 SMNVEV (reference sequence). Losses at the gene ends were 3 bases for V and 6 bases for J; bases not matched to a gene: 5. The CDR3 sequence is 15 residues long.

This clone was seen a few times. The chain uses TRBV5-1 and TRBJ2-7; 7 bases line up with TRBD2. The V gene's germline CDR1 is SGHRS and CDR2 YFSETQ. This CDR3 comprises 14 residues. After removal of 2 bases from V and 0 bases from J, the junction contained 2 bases not matched to a gene. The CDR3, as DNA: TGCGCCAGCAGCTTCGGCGGGAGCTCCTACGAGCAGTACTTC. It yields the protein CASSFGGSSYEQYF.

The chain is built from TRBV11-2 and TRBJ1-1; 11 bases map to TRBD1. Looked up from germline, CDR1 is SGHAT and CDR2 is FQNNGV. Trimming at V came to 5 bases and at J to 1 base, leaving 6 bases not matched to a gene. The CDR3 covers 16 residues. The CDR3 sequence: CASSLGQGARNTEAFF. Here the CDR3 DNA reads TGTGCCAGCAGCCTCGGACAGGGGGCGCGGAACACTGAAGCTTTCTTT. Filled out from reference TRBV11-2 and TRBJ1-1, the complete variable domain reads EAGVAQSPRYKIIEKRQSVAFWCNPISGHATLYWYQQILGQGPKLLIQFQNNGVVDDSQLPKDRFSAERLKGVDSTLKIQPAKLEDSAVYLCASSLGQGARNTEAFFGQGTRLTVV.

This chain uses TRBV5-1 with TRBJ2-7; TRBD1 matches 9 bases. This CDR3 has 15 amino acids. The V and J ends lost 6 bases and 12 bases, in that order; junction bases with no gene match: 19. Per the germline V gene, CDR1 is SGHRS and CDR2 is YFSETQ. CDR3: CASTPGGQGPSGGYF. The CDR3 DNA follows: TGCGCCAGCACCCCTGGGGGACAGGGCCCCTCCGGGGGGTACTTC.

The chain couples TRBV18 to TRBJ2-1; D is unclear. The germline CDR1 and CDR2 sequences are KGHSH and LQKENI. V was pared by 0 bases and J by 6 bases, with 6 bases between. There are 13 residues in the CDR3. The CDR3 loop is CASSPPLSNEQFF. CDR3 DNA sequence: TGTGCCAGCTCACCACCTCTTAGCAATGAGCAGTTCTTC.

The V call is TRBV11-2, the J call TRBJ1-1; 8 positions agree with TRBD1. This CDR3 spans 14 amino acids. V shed 4 bases, J shed 8 bases, and the junction held 9 bases outside the gene matches. The germline gives CDR1 SGHAT, CDR2 FQNNGV. CDR3 sequence: CASSSDRGKEEAFF. CDR3 DNA: TGTGCCAGCAGCTCAGACAGGGGCAAAGAAGAAGCTTTCTTT.

V usage is TRBV27 and J usage is TRBJ1-6, with 9 bases aligning to TRBD1. Germline CDR1 MNHEY, CDR2 SMNVEV (reference sequence). Unmatched junction bases numbered 7, after V lost 6 bases and J lost 10 bases. The CDR3 contains 14 residues. The CDR3 is CASSPGTGSSPLHF. The DNA of the CDR3 is TGTGCCAGCAGCCCCGGGACAGGGAGCTCACCCCTCCACTTT.

The chain joins TRBV27 to TRBJ2-7, with 11 bases that match TRBD1. J lost 4 bases, V lost 4 bases, and 6 bases had no gene match. The CDR3 is made up of 15 amino acids. Germline V CDR1 and CDR2: MNHEY, SMNVEV (reference sequence). The CDR3 coding sequence is TGTGCCAGCAGTTACCTCGGGACAGGGGGATACGAGCAGTACTTC. The encoded protein is CASSYLGTGGYEQYF.

The J gene is TRBJ2-4, the V gene TRBV15; D may be TRBD1 (5 bases). The CDR3 loop spans 15 amino acids. V was pared by 11 bases and J by 0 bases, with 17 bases between. Germline values: CDR1 LNHNV, CDR2 YYDKDF (reference sequence). CDR3 bases: TGTGCCCTTAACGGCAGGGCCCTAGCCAAAAACATTCAGTACTTC. Protein: CALNGRALAKNIQYF. Drawing the rest from reference TRBV15 and TRBJ2-4, the complete variable domain is DAMVIQNPRYQVTQFGKPVTLSCSQTLNHNVMYWYQQKSSQAPKLLFHYYDKDFNNEADTPDNFQSRRPNTSFCFLDIRSPGLGDTAMYLCALNGRALAKNIQYFGAGTRLSVL.

The rearrangement links TRBV28 to TRBJ2-3; D may be TRBD1 (6 bases). The CDR3 runs 11 residues. The germline CDR1 and CDR2 sequences are MDHEN and SYDVKM. V shed 7 bases and J shed 8 bases, with 10 bases lying between them. Here the CDR3 DNA reads TGTGCCAGCATTCTAGGGGGTACGCAGTATTTT. It specifies CASILGGTQYF. Variable domain in full (rest from reference TRBV28 and TRBJ2-3): DVKVTQSSRYLVKRTGEKVFLECVQDMDHENMFWYRQDPGLGLRLIYFSYDVKMKEKGDIPEGYSVSREKKERFSLILESASTNQTSMYLCASILGGTQYFGPGTRLTVL.

V is TRBV7-8 and J is TRBJ2-1; D is possibly TRBD1 (5 bases). The CDR3 covers 14 residues. Germline CDR1 is SGHVS and CDR2 is FQNEAQ. Trimming took 0 bases from V and 5 from J, leaving 8 bases between them. The CDR3 is CASSLAFRDNEQFF. CDR3 in DNA: TGTGCCAGCAGCTTAGCTTTCAGGGACAATGAGCAGTTCTTC. Supplemented by reference TRBV7-8 and TRBJ2-1, the full variable domain reads GAGVSQSPRYKVAKRGQDVALRCDPISGHVSLFWYQQALGQGPEFLTYFQNEAQLDKSGLPSDRFFAERPEGSVSTLKIQRTQQEDSAVYLCASSLAFRDNEQFFGPGTRLTVL.

The V call is TRBV21-1, the J call TRBJ1-5; the DNA was not used to check the table's D call, TRBD1. TRBV21-1 is noted as a pseudogene. The CDR3 consists of 15 residues. The CDR3 spells CASSVGQAGGWPQHF. In nucleotides, the CDR3 is TGTGCCAGCAGCGTCGGACAGGCGGGCGGGTGGCCCCAGCATTTT.

The V and J genes are TRBV5-1 and TRBJ1-5, with D possibly matching TRBD1 (6 bases). V shed 5 bases and J shed 7 bases, with 28 bases lying between them. CDR3 length: 18 residues. Germline V gene data show CDR1 as SGHRS and CDR2 as YFSETQ. CDR3 bases: TGCGCCAGCAGATTACTGTGGAGGGGGAGGGGTAGAGAACAGCCCCAGCATTTT. Protein product: CASRLLWRGRGREQPQHF.

The rearrangement joins TRBV28 to TRBJ1-3; D is unresolved. Per germline, CDR1 MDHEN and CDR2 SYDVKM. This CDR3 spans 14 amino acids. Trimming cost V 6 bases and J 3 bases, with 12 bases left between them. The CDR3 loop reads CASSPGYDGNTIYF. In DNA, the CDR3 is TGTGCCAGCAGCCCAGGATACGATGGAAACACCATATATTTT.

V is TRBV27 and J is TRBJ2-3; 8 bases are a match to TRBD1. Germline CDR1 is MNHEY and CDR2 is SMNVEV (reference sequence). V was pared by 11 bases and J by 1 base, with 5 bases of the junction left unmatched. The length of the CDR3 is 13 residues. CDR3: CAPRGQGTDTQYF. CDR3 DNA: TGTGCCCCCAGGGGACAGGGCACAGATACGCAGTATTTT.

In regard to this clone: Distinct nucleotide sequences in the sample also encode this CDR3. J is TRBJ2-3 and V is TRBV5-1, with 12 bases that match TRBD2. V shed 2 bases, J shed 2 bases, and the junction held 9 bases outside the gene matches. CDR3 length: 18 residues. Germline CDR1 is SGHRS and CDR2 is YFSETQ. The CDR3 DNA follows: TGCGCCAGCAGCTTTGGGCTAGCGGGAGGGAGGAACACAGATACGCAGTATTTT. It is translated as CASSFGLAGGRNTDTQYF.

The chain carries TRBV5-1 and TRBJ2-7, with TRBD1 identical over 9 bases. The CDR3 runs to 15 residues. CDR1 and CDR2 from the germline V gene are SGHRS and YFSETQ. Trimming took 6 bases from V and 5 from J; bases not matched to a gene: 12. The CDR3 sequence is CASTQAGTGMNEQYF. For the CDR3, the DNA is TGCGCCAGCACCCAAGCCGGGACAGGGATGAACGAGCAGTACTTC.

V gene TRBV28 combines with J gene TRBJ2-5, with a possible D match to TRBD1 (6 bases). Trimming took 5 bases from V and 5 from J, leaving 18 bases between them. CDR1 and CDR2 from the germline V gene are MDHEN and SYDVKM. The CDR3 has 15 residues. DNA of the CDR3: TGTGCCAGCAGTGCAACAGGGAACGGTTTGGAGACCCAGTACTTC. Translation gives CASSATGNGLETQYF.

V is TRBV2 and J is TRBJ2-7; D is possibly TRBD1 (5 bases). Germline CDR1 and CDR2: SNHLY and FYNNEI. V was trimmed by 2 bases and J by 1 base, leaving 15 bases between them. The CDR3 length is 16 residues. This CDR3 reads CASSETETQGSYEQYF. In nucleotides, the CDR3 is TGTGCCAGCAGTGAAACGGAGACTCAGGGATCCTACGAGCAGTACTTC. Complete variable domain (other parts from reference TRBV2 and TRBJ2-7): EPEVTQTPSHQVTQMGQEVILRCVPISNHLYFYWYRQILGQKVEFLVSFYNNEISEKSEIFDDQFSVERPDGSNFTLKIRSTKLEDSAMYFCASSETETQGSYEQYFGPGTRLTVT.

Only one count was recorded for this clone. The chain carries TRBV2 and TRBJ1-2; perhaps TRBD1 as D (6 bases). V was cut by 0 bases and J by 1 base, with 9 bases left in between. Germline CDR1 SNHLY, CDR2 FYNNEI. The CDR3 has 15 amino acids. CDR3 sequence (DNA): TGTGCCAGCAGTGAAGCTAGCAGGGGTAACTATGGCTACACCTTC. Encoded protein: CASSEASRGNYGYTF.

This clone was detected only once. The V gene is TRBV3-1 (or the pseudogene TRBV3-2), the J gene TRBJ1-2; D gene ambiguous. CDR1 LGHDT and CDR2 YNNKEL come from the germline V gene (reference sequence). The CDR3 extends over 13 amino acids. Trimming shortened V by 1 base and J by 4 bases, and 7 bases separated the two germline ends. The CDR3 sequence is CASSQGVPYGYTF. CDR3 nucleotides: TGTGCCAGCAGCCAAGGAGTCCCCTATGGCTACACCTTC.

The rearrangement joins TRBV7-2 to TRBJ2-1; 16 positions match TRBD2. CDR3 length: 16 residues. Germline CDR1 is SGHTA and CDR2 is FQGNSA. V lost 0 bases and J lost 9; bases outside the gene matches: 2. The CDR3 spells CASSLAGTSGRVEQFF. The CDR3 coding sequence is TGTGCCAGCAGCTTAGCCGGGACTAGCGGGAGGGTTGAGCAGTTCTTC.

The chain recombines TRBV5-5 with TRBJ2-7, with 9 bases matching TRBD1. The trim removed 0 bases at V and 3 bases at J, leaving 10 bases unmatched. Germline V gene data show CDR1 as SGHKS and CDR2 as YYEKEE (reference sequence). The CDR3 has 17 amino acids. CDR3 bases: TGTGCCAGCAGCTTGGCCGCCGGGACAGGGTACGGCTACGAGCAGTACTTC. Residues: CASSLAAGTGYGYEQYF.

This chain joins TRBV9 and TRBJ1-3; the D is unclear. Germline loops: CDR1 SGDLS, CDR2 YYNGEE. The CDR3 length is 14 residues. Trimming cost V 2 bases and J 0 bases, with 6 bases left between them. The CDR3 DNA reads TGTGCCAGCAGCGTGGGCAACTCTGGAAACACCATATATTTT. This codes for CASSVGNSGNTIYF. Full variable domain (missing parts from reference TRBV9 and TRBJ1-3): DSGVTQTPKHLITATGQRVTLRCSPRSGDLSVYWYQQSLDQGLQFLIQYYNGEERAKGNILERFSAQQFPDLHSELNLSSLELGDSALYFCASSVGNSGNTIYFGEGSWLTVV.

V and J are TRBV7-2 and TRBJ2-7, with 8 bases identical to TRBD1. The CDR3 is 14 amino acids. After removal of 5 bases from V and 3 bases from J, the junction contained 6 bases not matched to a gene. Germline CDR1 and CDR2: SGHTA and FQGNSA. CDR3 DNA: TGTGCCAGCAGCCCTGTAGACAGGGGCTACGAGCAGTACTTC. It codes for CASSPVDRGYEQYF.

The rearrangement joins TRBV29-1 to TRBJ2-1, with 7 bases fitting TRBD1. J gave up 7 bases and V 7 bases, and 16 bases lay outside the gene matches. CDR3 length: 15 amino acids. Germline V gene data show CDR1 as SQVTM and CDR2 as ANQGSEA. The CDR3 loop is CSALLYDRASNEQFF. DNA for the CDR3: TGCAGCGCTCTACTCTACGACAGGGCAAGTAATGAGCAGTTCTTC.

This rearrangement joins TRBV5-4 to TRBJ1-6; 9 bases agree with TRBD1. This CDR3 contains 16 residues. V lost 0 bases and J lost 7; bases outside the gene matches: 5. Germline V gives CDR1 SGHNT, CDR2 YYREEE (reference sequence). CDR3 DNA: TGTGCCAGCAGCTTGGGAGGGACAGGGAGAAATTCACCCCTCCACTTT. This codes for CASSLGGTGRNSPLHF. Using reference TRBV5-4 and TRBJ1-6 for the parts outside the CDR3, the full variable domain is ETGVTQSPTHLIKTRGQQVTLRCSSQSGHNTVSWYQQALGQGPQFIFQYYREEENGRGNFPPRFSGLQFPNYSSELNVNALELDDSALYLCASSLGGTGRNSPLHFGNGTRLTVT.